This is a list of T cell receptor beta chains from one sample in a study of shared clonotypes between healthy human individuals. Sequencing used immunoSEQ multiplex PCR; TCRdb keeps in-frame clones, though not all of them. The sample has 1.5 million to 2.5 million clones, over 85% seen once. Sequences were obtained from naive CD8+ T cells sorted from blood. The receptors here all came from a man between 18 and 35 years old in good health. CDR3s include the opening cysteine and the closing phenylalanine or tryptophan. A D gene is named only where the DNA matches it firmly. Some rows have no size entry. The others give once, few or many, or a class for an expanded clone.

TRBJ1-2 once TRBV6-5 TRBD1 TGTGCCAGCAGTTACTCCGAAGGGACAGGCTATGGCTACACCTTC CASSYSEGTGYGYTF
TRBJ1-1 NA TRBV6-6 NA TGTGCCAGCAGTACCCTACCCTGGAACACTGAAGCTTTCTTT CASSTLPWNTEAFF
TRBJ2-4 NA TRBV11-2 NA TGTGCCAGCAGCTTTCTATCAGGAGAAGGCCCGTACTTC CASSFLSGEGPYF
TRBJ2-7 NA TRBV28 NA TGTGCCAGCAGTTTACCTCGCCAGGGCCTCGAGCAGTACTTC CASSLPRQGLEQYF
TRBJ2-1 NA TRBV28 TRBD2 TGTGCCAGCAGCCCATGGGGGGGGGTAAACGACGAGCAGTTCTTC CASSPWGGVNDEQFF
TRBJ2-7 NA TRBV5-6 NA TGTGCCAGCAGCTTTGACTACGAGCAGTACTTC CASSFDYEQYF
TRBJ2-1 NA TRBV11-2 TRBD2 TGTGCCAGCAGCCTAGCGGGGGGTGAGCAGTTCTTC CASSLAGGEQFF
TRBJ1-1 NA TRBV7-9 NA TGTGCCAGCAGCTTAGAACCAGCCGAAGCTTTCTTT CASSLEPAEAFF
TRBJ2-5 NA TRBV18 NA TGTGCCAGCTCACCACCTCATAGGGAGACCCAGTACTTC CASSPPHRETQYF
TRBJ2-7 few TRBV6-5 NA TGTGCCAGCAGTTACAGGGGCTCCTACGAGCAGTACTTC CASSYRGSYEQYF
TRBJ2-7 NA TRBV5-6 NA TGTGCCAGCAGCTTGGCCAGAAACAGGGCCTACGAGCAGTACTTC CASSLARNRAYEQYF
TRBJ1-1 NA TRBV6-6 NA TGTGCCAGCAGTTTCGGAGCCACTGAAGCTTTCTTT CASSFGATEAFF
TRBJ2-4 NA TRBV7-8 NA TGTGCCAGCAGCTTGGTGCAGGCACCAAACATTCAGTACTTC CASSLVQAPNIQYF
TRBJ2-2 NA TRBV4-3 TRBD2 TGCGCCAGCAGCCAAGATCCCTATAGCGGGACGAACACCGGGGAGCTGTTTTTT CASSQDPYSGTNTGELFF
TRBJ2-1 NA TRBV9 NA TGTGCCAGCAGCGTAGGTCCGGGATCTGAGAATGAGCAGTTCTTC CASSVGPGSENEQFF
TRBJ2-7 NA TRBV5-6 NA TGTGCCAGCAGCTTGGGGGGACCGAATTCCTACGAGCAGTACTTC CASSLGGPNSYEQYF
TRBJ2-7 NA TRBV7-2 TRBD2 TGTGCCAGCAGCGTTACCGGGACTAGCGGATACGAGCAGTACTTC CASSVTGTSGYEQYF